This is a list of T cell receptor beta chains from one sample in a study of blood T cell repertoires in COVID-19. Profiled with immunoSEQ multiplex PCR; TCRdb holds only in-frame clones, not every one. The sample carries 200,000 to 250,000 clones, 65% to 90% recorded once. Sequenced input: PBMCs or T cells enriched from blood (not recorded which). The source of these receptors is a woman aged 45-59 years with acute COVID-19. CDR3s include the opening cysteine and the closing phenylalanine or tryptophan. D genes are given only for firm matches. Clone size appears in some rows only: once, few, many, or a class for an expanded clone.

TRBD1	TRBV19	TRBJ1-2	NA	TGTGCCAGTAGTATCGCATGGGTCTCGACAGGGACCCTCGAGGGCTACACCTTC	CASSIAWVSTGTLEGYTF
TRBD1	TRBV30	TRBJ1-3	many	TGTGCCTGCGGGACAGGGACTGGAAACACCATATATTTT	CACGTGTGNTIYF
TRBD1	TRBV5-4	TRBJ2-2	NA	TGTGCCAGCAGCACTGGACAGGGGCATAACACCGGGGAGCTGTTTTTT	CASSTGQGHNTGELFF
NA	TRBV28	TRBJ1-1	NA	TGTGCCAGTGCGAGGGGGGGCCCCGGAGCTTTCTTT	CASARGGPGAFF
TRBD2	TRBV30	TRBJ2-3	NA	TGTGCCTGGAAGACTAGCGGCACAGATACGCAGTATTTT	CAWKTSGTDTQYF
NA	TRBV6-2/TRBV6-3	TRBJ2-1	NA	TGTGCCAGCAGCCCGCTGCTATACAATGAGCAGTTCTTC	CASSPLLYNEQFF
TRBD2	TRBV7-8	TRBJ2-3	NA	TGTGCCAGCAGCTTAGAGGCTAGCGGGGTGTTAAATACGCAGTATTTT	CASSLEASGVLNTQYF
NA	TRBV10-3	TRBJ1-1	NA	TGTGCCATCAGTGACCCAGGGTACCCTGAAGCTTTCTTT	CAISDPGYPEAFF
NA	TRBV12-3/TRBV12-4	TRBJ1-1	NA	TGTGCCAGCAGTACAAGGGGCCAAATCGTCTTT	CASSTRGQIVF
NA	TRBV18	TRBJ2-7	NA	TGTGCCAGCTCACCGAAACAGGTGTCCTACGAGCAGTACTTC	CASSPKQVSYEQYF
NA	TRBV6-1	TRBJ1-1	NA	TGTGCCAGCAGTCAATCGCCAGGGGTGAACACTGAAGCTTTCTTT	CASSQSPGVNTEAFF
TRBD1	TRBV6-2/TRBV6-3	TRBJ1-2	NA	TGTGCCAGCAGTCCACAGGGGACCGGCTATGGCTACACCTTC	CASSPQGTGYGYTF
TRBD1	TRBV7-6	TRBJ2-5	NA	TGTGCCAGCAGCTTCAATACAGGGGCGGTAGAGACCCAGTACTTC	CASSFNTGAVETQYF
NA	TRBV7-9	TRBJ2-2	once	TGTGCCAGCAGCTTACTTGGGACAAGTAACACCGGGGAGCTGTTTTTT	CASSLLGTSNTGELFF
NA	TRBV9	TRBJ2-2	NA	TGTGCCAGCAGCCCCCACTCCGGGGGTTTGAACACCGGGGAGCTGTTTTTT	CASSPHSGGLNTGELFF
NA	TRBV30	TRBJ2-1	once	TGTGCCTGGAGTGTTTCGAGTAATGAGCAGTTCTTC	CAWSVSSNEQFF
TRBD1	TRBV7-2	TRBJ2-7	NA	TGTGCCAGCAGCTTCGACGGACAGGCCTCCTACGAGCAGTACTTC	CASSFDGQASYEQYF
TRBD1	TRBV2	TRBJ1-2	NA	TGTGCCAGCCGCCCGACAGGGAATCTAAATGGCTACACCTTC	CASRPTGNLNGYTF
TRBD1	TRBV28	TRBJ1-5	once	TGTGCCAGCAGCCCGTCGACAGGGGGATCCCAGCCCCAGCATTTT	CASSPSTGGSQPQHF
TRBD1	TRBV5-1	TRBJ1-1	NA	TGCGCCAGCAGAACTCAGGGGGACACTGAAGCTTTCTTT	CASRTQGDTEAFF
TRBD2	TRBV7-9	TRBJ2-5	few	TGTGCCAGCAGCTTACGGTCCCTAGCGGGGTACCAAGAGACCCAGTACTTC	CASSLRSLAGYQETQYF
TRBD1	TRBV9	TRBJ1-3	NA	TGTGCCAGCAGCGTTGCCGGGACAGGGGGAAACACCATATATTTT	CASSVAGTGGNTIYF
NA	TRBV7-9	TRBJ2-1	NA	TGTGCCAGCAGCTTGGGCGGGGGCGATGAGCAGTTCTTC	CASSLGGGDEQFF
TRBD1	TRBV5-1	TRBJ1-5	few	TGCGCCAGCAGCTTGGGACAGGGTCGGGTCGAGCCCCAGCATTTT	CASSLGQGRVEPQHF
NA	TRBV11-2	TRBJ2-3	NA	TGTGCCAGCAGCTTAGCCCGGAGGGGGACAGCGTGGACAGATACGCAGTATTTT	CASSLARRGTAWTDTQYF
NA	TRBV19	TRBJ1-1	NA	TGTGCCAGTAGTCCTGACGGGCGGGTGTGGGACACTGAAGCTTTCTTT	CASSPDGRVWDTEAFF
NA	TRBV2	TRBJ1-5	NA	TGTGCCAGCAGTGGGGACACCAATCAGCCCCAGCATTTT	CASSGDTNQPQHF
NA	TRBV5-4	TRBJ1-1	once	TGTGCCAGCAGCTTGGGGGGGAGGGGCACTGAAGCTTTCTTT	CASSLGGRGTEAFF
NA	TRBV7-2	TRBJ1-2	NA	TGTGCCAGCAGATCCGACAATAACTATGGCTACACCTTC	CASRSDNNYGYTF
NA	TRBV9	TRBJ1-1	NA	TGTGCCAGCAGCCCAGTTGGGGGCAGGGAGACTGAAGCTTTCTTT	CASSPVGGRETEAFF
NA	TRBV7-2	TRBJ1-2	NA	TGTGCCAGCAGCTTAGGGACAGACTACTATGGCTACACCTTC	CASSLGTDYYGYTF
NA	TRBV12-5	TRBJ1-2	NA	TGTGCTAGTGGCTCCTCTACAGGGAACGGCTACACCTTC	CASGSSTGNGYTF
NA	TRBV19	TRBJ2-2	NA	TGTGCCAGTATGCGGACTCTCGGCTCCGGGGAGCTGTTTTTT	CASMRTLGSGELFF
TRBD1	TRBV7-2	TRBJ1-1	NA	TGTGCCAGCAGGCCAGGGGGCGGTGTGAACACTGAAGCTTTCTTT	CASRPGGGVNTEAFF
NA	TRBV28	TRBJ1-1	NA	TGTGCCAGCACCCCAGGGGATTTAAGGGACACTGAAGCTTTCTTT	CASTPGDLRDTEAFF
TRBD2	TRBV3-1/TRBV3-2	TRBJ2-1	NA	TGTGCCAGCAGCCGAAGGGAGGGTGGTGAGCAGTTCTTC	CASSRREGGEQFF
TRBD2	TRBV19	TRBJ2-3	NA	TGTGCCAGTAGTATCCTAGGGACTAGCGGGGGAACAGATACGCAGTATTTT	CASSILGTSGGTDTQYF
TRBD1	TRBV24-1	TRBJ2-2	NA	TGTGCCACCAGGGGGGACAGTCACACCGGGGAGCTGTTTTTT	CATRGDSHTGELFF
NA	TRBV7-9	TRBJ2-7	many	TGTGCCAGCAGCTTAGCGCGGGGCAGGGAGGAGCAGTACTTC	CASSLARGREEQYF
TRBD1	TRBV11-2	TRBJ1-1	once	TGTGCCAGCAGCTTAAGAGGCCAGGGGGCGCGCGACACTGAAGCTTTCTTT	CASSLRGQGARDTEAFF
TRBD2	TRBV29-1	TRBJ2-5	NA	TGCAGCGTTCTTCTAGCGGGGGGGCCTGTAGAGACCCAGTACTTC	CSVLLAGGPVETQYF
NA	TRBV15	TRBJ1-3	NA	TGTGCCACCAGCATAGAACAGGTTCGCTCTGGAAACACCATATATTTT	CATSIEQVRSGNTIYF
NA	TRBV19	TRBJ1-6	NA	TGTGCCAGTAGTCCCTCCCAAGTCGCGGTAGGTTCACCCCTCCACTTT	CASSPSQVAVGSPLHF
TRBD1	TRBV7-9	TRBJ1-1	NA	TGTGCCAGCAGCTTAGTTGGGACAGTTGAAGCTTTCTTT	CASSLVGTVEAFF
NA	TRBV5-1	TRBJ2-1	NA	TGCGCCAGCAGCTTGGGGGCGGAGCAGTTCTTC	CASSLGAEQFF
TRBD1	TRBV7-2	TRBJ1-2	NA	TGTGCCAGCAGCAAACGACAGGGAGACTATGGCTACACCTTC	CASSKRQGDYGYTF
NA	TRBV24-1	TRBJ1-2	NA	TGTGCCACCAGTGATTGGGTCGTAAAGACAGCTTTAGGCTACACCTTC	CATSDWVVKTALGYTF
NA	TRBV11-2	TRBJ2-7	NA	TGTGCCAGCAGCTTAGAGGGGGGGCCCCCCTACGAGCAGTACTTC	CASSLEGGPPYEQYF
TRBD2	TRBV24-1	TRBJ2-1	NA	TGTGCCACCAGTGATTCATCCCTAGCGGGGGGAGGTGAGCAGTTCTTC	CATSDSSLAGGGEQFF